The T cell receptor (beta chain) under discussion was sequenced for a study of cytomegalovirus exposure and HLA in healthy donors (dated by TCRdb to 2016 to 2017). About the investigation overall: A later analysis indicated that the 90 to 150 validation repertoires were generated on the platform also employed for the 666 repertoires of the first cohort. The study aimed to test whether cataloging public T cell receptors could reveal signatures of past pathogen exposure. Besides the first cohort of roughly 700 subjects, a separate validation cohort made up of 120 different subjects was used. The study combined high-throughput TCR immunosequencing, statistical association of individual TCRs with disease status, and machine learning to predict cytomegalovirus infection status. Summary of the overall study and its limitations: The study gave a list of 150 to 200 TCR beta chains associated with cytomegalovirus. In a later analysis, TCRs clustered in the first cohort were found to also tend to co-occur in the roughly 130 validation repertoires, with 90% to 95% of cluster scores above 0. A later analysis lacked HLA typing for the validation cohort, so it scored co-occurrence in that cohort across all 120 or so repertoires. In vitro tests confirmed that a few of the cytomegalovirus-associated TCR beta chains recognize cytomegalovirus antigens. Most TCR sequences were observed very rarely across donors, whereas some public TCRs were present in many individuals. The authors suggested that the approach could potentially be generalized to other disease states and immunological phenotypes. The classifier was reported to diagnose cytomegalovirus status with high specificity and sensitivity in both the original and validation cohorts.

From its cysteine to its phenylalanine, the CDR3 spans 15 amino acids. Left in the record is the CDR3 DNA by itself, 45 bases read in frame from the first base. The trim is 1 base for V and 2 bases for J, with a gap of 12 bases between the germline ends. CDR1 is given as LGHNA and CDR2 as YNFKEQ, both from the germline V gene. The library was built by means of the immunoSEQ multiplex PCR assay. Under the source paper's analysis protocol: A statistical classification framework was developed to diagnose cytomegalovirus status using the catalog of TCR beta chain sequences. TCRdb obtained this table from immuneACCESS and retained in-frame rearrangements with V and J assigned. These tables miss some clones; where compared with another copy, unresolved V genes account for less than half of the shortfall, and the remainder is unexplained. The DNA gave D and trimming, while V, J and clone size come from that table. The sample table holds about 400,000 clones, of which more than 80% were seen once. The ten top clones hold under 0.9% of the sample.

Donors formed part of the validation cohort, which comprised 95 to 150 subjects and was distinct from the first cohort of under 850 subjects. For this clone: Its antigen target is currently unknown. No base quality information exists; no much larger clone differs at one position.

The sequence joins TRBV4-2 to TRBJ2-7; a tentative D match to TRBD2 spans 5 bases. The sequenced sample consisted of PBMCs. The TCR originated in a woman in her late teens or twenties in good health and CMV-seronegative. The sequenced DNA is TGTGCCAGCAGCCAAGTCGGGGATACCACCTACGAGCAGTACTTC. This sequence encodes CASSQVGDTTYEQYF.